One and the same sample provided the 11 T cell receptor beta chains below, sequenced in a study of vaccination effects on CD4 cells after COVID-19. Subsequent to a culture period of 10 days, CD4+ T cells were isolated. Two-dose BNT162b2 or mRNA-1273 vaccination was given to participants. Produced via immunoSEQ multiplex PCR; TCRdb's table is partial and in-frame only. This table holds about 57,000 clones, less than 80% found once. Their cognate antigens are unknown. Sequencing used CD4+ T cells from PBMCs cultured without peptide, obtained after COVID-19 vaccination. All receptors derive from a human donor who received a COVID-19 vaccine.

The J gene is TRBJ1-6, the V gene TRBV10-3; 8 bases map to TRBD1. This CDR3 contains 14 residues. CDR1 and CDR2 from the germline V gene are ENHRY and SYGVKD. V was pared by 6 bases and J by 6 bases, with 4 bases of the junction left unmatched. CDR3 nucleotides: TGTGCCATCAGGAGGACAGGGACTAATTCACCCCTCCACTTT. It yields the protein CAIRRTGTNSPLHF.

This clone was detected once. The rearrangement joins TRBV6-5 to TRBJ2-5; weak D call: TRBD2 (6 bases). The germline V and J ends were trimmed by 0 bases and 2 bases, with 13 bases remaining between them. The CDR3 is 16 residues long. The germline V gene encodes CDR1 MNHEY and CDR2 SVGAGI. CDR3 DNA sequence: TGTGCCAGCAGTTACTCGAAGGGGCGGGGACAAGAGACCCAGTACTTC. Residues: CASSYSKGRGQETQYF.

V and J are TRBV2 and TRBJ2-4; D may be TRBD2 (6 bases). The germline V and J ends were trimmed by 4 bases and 0 bases, with 25 bases remaining between them. This CDR3 comprises 20 residues. CDR1 and CDR2 from the germline V gene are SNHLY and FYNNEI. The CDR3 protein is CASSGRLALHLFLAKNIQYF. CDR3 bases: TGTGCCAGCAGTGGGCGGCTAGCGTTGCACCTATTCCTAGCCAAAAACATTCAGTACTTC.

V usage is TRBV19 and J usage is TRBJ1-5; D perhaps matches TRBD1 (5 bases). The V end was cut by 5 bases, the J end by 7 bases, with 9 bases between. CDR3 size: 12 residues. Germline-derived CDR1 and CDR2 are LNHDA and SQIVND (reference sequence). The CDR3 protein is CASSSGSQPQHF. CDR3 nucleotides: TGTGCCAGTAGTTCAGGGTCCCAGCCCCAGCATTTT.

V is TRBV7-9 and J is TRBJ2-3, with unresolved D. From germline, CDR1 is SEHNR and CDR2 FQNEAQ (reference sequence). The V end was cut by 4 bases, the J end by 4 bases, with 6 bases between. This CDR3 contains 12 residues. Written as DNA, the CDR3 is TGTGCCAGCAGCTCAGCCCCAGATACGCAGTATTTT. Protein: CASSSAPDTQYF. The full variable domain, its missing parts supplied by reference TRBV7-9 and TRBJ2-3, is DTGVSQNPRHKITKRGQNVTFRCDPISEHNRLYWYRQTLGQGPEFLTYFQNEAQLEKSRLLSDRFSAERPKGSFSTLEIQRTEQGDSAMYLCASSSAPDTQYFGPGTRLTVL.

V usage is TRBV20-1 and J usage is TRBJ1-2; D might be TRBD1 (6 bases). The CDR3 runs 10 residues. Trimming removed 8 bases at V and 8 bases at J, with 12 bases between. Germline V gene lookup returns CDR1 DFQATT and CDR2 SNEGSKA (reference sequence). The CDR3 DNA follows: TGCAGTCCAACAGGGCAAGGCTACACCTTC. Residues: CSPTGQGYTF.

The V gene is TRBV19, the J gene TRBJ2-1, with D unclear. V gave up 7 bases and J gave up 5 bases, with 15 bases separating them. This CDR3 has 14 amino acids. Germline loops: CDR1 LNHDA, CDR2 SQIVND (reference sequence). In DNA form, the CDR3 reads TGTGCCAGTACCCCCAGACTCAGAAACAATGAGCAGTTCTTC. Its translation is CASTPRLRNNEQFF. Supplemented by reference TRBV19 and TRBJ2-1, the full variable domain reads DGGITQSPKYLFRKEGQNVTLSCEQNLNHDAMYWYRQDPGQGLRLIYYSQIVNDFQKGDIAEGYSVSREKKESFPLTVTSAQKNPTAFYLCASTPRLRNNEQFFGPGTRLTVL.

This clone was picked up a small number of times. The rearrangement joins TRBV9 to TRBJ1-1; D not resolved. V was pared by 0 bases and J by 2 bases, with 8 bases between. Germline loops: CDR1 SGDLS, CDR2 YYNGEE. This CDR3 has 14 residues. The CDR3 sequence is CASSVGTVNTEAFF. The CDR3 nucleotides read TGTGCCAGCAGCGTAGGGACGGTCAACACTGAAGCTTTCTTT.

The V gene is TRBV27, the J gene TRBJ1-1; 7 bases map to TRBD1. This CDR3 has 13 residues. The ends lost 6 bases at V and 7 bases at J; junction bases unmatched: 8. Germline CDR1 is MNHEY and CDR2 is SMNVEV (reference sequence). CDR3 region: CASRPRGYDEAFF. CDR3 bases: TGTGCCAGCAGACCCAGGGGGTACGATGAAGCTTTCTTT.

V and J are TRBV4-2 and TRBJ2-3; 7 bases map to TRBD1. Trimming at V came to 1 base and at J to 4 bases, leaving 11 bases not matched to a gene. Germline lookup yields CDR1 LGHNA and CDR2 YNFKEQ. The CDR3 length is 17 residues. CDR3 sequence: CASSQALAGRGPDTQYF. CDR3 nucleotides: TGTGCCAGCAGCCAAGCCCTGGCGGGTAGGGGGCCAGATACGCAGTATTTT.

The genes are TRBV9 and TRBJ1-1; 8 nucleotides align to TRBD1. J was trimmed by 5 bases and V by 4 bases; bases with no gene match: 10. Germline V gene data show CDR1 as SGDLS and CDR2 as YYNGEE. The CDR3 runs to 15 residues. The CDR3 protein is CASSPSPGTGTEAFF. Here the CDR3 DNA reads TGTGCCAGCAGCCCTAGCCCCGGGACAGGAACTGAAGCTTTCTTT.